What follows is one T cell receptor beta chain and its context. Clones were read by immunoSEQ multiplex PCR, and TCRdb kept only the in-frame ones, dropping some. Of about 80,000 clones in the sample, about 80% are singletons; the top ten hold 3% to 3.5%. The V and J ends lost 4 bases and 5 bases respectively, with 11 bases between them. The CDR3 has 13 amino acids. CDR1 LNHDA and CDR2 SQIVND come from the germline V gene (reference sequence). The data originate from a study of neoadjuvant anti-PD-1 for oral cavity cancer. Study-wide background: Patients mostly received three to four biweekly nivolumab doses at 3 mg/kg before surgery.

PBMCs were not maintained or expanded in culture before analysis. Sequences were derived from PBMCs, sampled before nivolumab (anti-PD-1) treatment. This clonotype was sampled from a person aged 40 to 85 with oral cavity squamous cell carcinoma. This chain uses TRBV19 with TRBJ1-1; D gene ambiguous. The CDR3 DNA follows: TGTGCCAGTAGTACAACTGAGGGAACTGAAGCTTTCTTT. It is translated as CASSTTEGTEAFF. Combining the CDR3 with reference TRBV19 and TRBJ1-1 gives the whole variable domain DGGITQSPKYLFRKEGQNVTLSCEQNLNHDAMYWYRQDPGQGLRLIYYSQIVNDFQKGDIAEGYSVSREKKESFPLTVTSAQKNPTAFYLCASSTTEGTEAFFGQGTRLTVV.